This T cell receptor (beta chain) comes out of a study of CD8 T cells in Susac syndrome. Study at large: Each patient with Susac syndrome, at the time of blood draw, was therapy-naive, on corticosteroids, or on intravenous immunoglobulin alone.

The CDR3 runs 14 residues. Germline CDR1 and CDR2: SGHRS and YFSETQ. V was pared by 2 bases and J by 5 bases, with 5 bases of the junction left unmatched. The authors reverse transcribed roughly 0.5 to 1 ug RNA with random hexamers. Amplification of TCR beta CDR3 spanned 54 Vbeta and 13 Jbeta via immunoSEQ multiplex PCR. TCRdb processed the immunoSEQ multiplex PCR reads anew with MiXCR; each CDR3 protein has one entry. The data hold some 200,000 distinct CDR3 sequences, with approximately 95% observed a single time. A note on this clonotype: Its antigen is still unknown.

The study's findings and limits: Across the total CD8+ repertoires, roughly 17 Susac-specific public clones were found. The CD8+ TEMRA repertoires yielded a few such clones.

The chain couples TRBV5-1 to TRBJ2-7, with 9 bases aligning to TRBD1. Sequences were obtained from CD8+ T cells from PBMCs. This receptor was taken from a human donor with Susac syndrome. CDR3 sequence reads: CASSFRDREDEQYF. The CDR3 DNA reads TGCGCCAGCAGCTTTAGGGACAGGGAGGACGAGCAGTACTTC.